This T cell receptor (beta chain) stems from a study of T cell responses to AZD1222 COVID-19 vaccine. Trimming cost V 6 bases and J 4 bases, with 10 bases left between them. The CDR3 is 13 residues long. Germline CDR1 LNHDA, CDR2 SQIVND (reference sequence). TCRdb's copy holds only in-frame clones and misses some; the assay was immunoSEQ multiplex PCR. The data hold 150,000 to 200,000 clones, with more than 85% observed a single time. Study outcomes and limitations: Recipients of AZD1222 seropositive at baseline numbered only five or six. Clonal diversity was possibly underestimated, and white British individuals and females predominated among donors. Repertoires were obtained solely post-peak T cell response. Compared with day 0, the breadth and depth of the Spike-specific TCR repertoire rose significantly after two doses of AZD1222.

As concerns this clone: Its antigen is unidentified.

This clonotype originated in an adult in good health. The sample in question was peripheral blood, obtained on day 0 of AZD1222 vaccination. The rearrangement links TRBV19 to TRBJ1-5, with a tentative D call TRBD1 (6 bases). The CDR3 sequence: CASRRTDNQPQHF. The DNA of the CDR3 is TGTGCCAGTAGGCGGACAGATAATCAGCCCCAGCATTTT.